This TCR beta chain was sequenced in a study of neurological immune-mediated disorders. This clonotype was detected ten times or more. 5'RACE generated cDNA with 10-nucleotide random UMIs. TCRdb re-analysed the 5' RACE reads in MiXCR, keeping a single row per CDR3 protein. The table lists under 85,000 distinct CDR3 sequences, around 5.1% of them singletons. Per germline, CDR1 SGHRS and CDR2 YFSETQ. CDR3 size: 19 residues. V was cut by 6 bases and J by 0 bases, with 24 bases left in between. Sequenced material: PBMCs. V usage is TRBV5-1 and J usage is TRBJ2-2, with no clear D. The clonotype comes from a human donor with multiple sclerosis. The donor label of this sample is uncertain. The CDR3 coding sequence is TGCGCCAGCACGTTGGACGCTCGAACCACCCCTACGAACACCGGGGAGCTGTTTTTT. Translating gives CASTLDARTTPTNTGELFF.